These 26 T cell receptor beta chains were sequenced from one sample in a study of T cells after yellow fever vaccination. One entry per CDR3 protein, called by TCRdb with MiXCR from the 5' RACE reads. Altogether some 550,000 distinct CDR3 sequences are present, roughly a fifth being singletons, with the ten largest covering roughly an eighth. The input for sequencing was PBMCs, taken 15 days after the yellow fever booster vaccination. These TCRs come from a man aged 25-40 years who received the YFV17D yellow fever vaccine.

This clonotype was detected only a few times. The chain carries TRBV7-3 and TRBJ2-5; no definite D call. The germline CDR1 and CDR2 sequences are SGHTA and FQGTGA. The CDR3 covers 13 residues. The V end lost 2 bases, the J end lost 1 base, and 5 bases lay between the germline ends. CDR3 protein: CASSLQTQETQYF. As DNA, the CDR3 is TGTGCCAGCAGCTTACAGACCCAAGAGACCCAGTACTTC.

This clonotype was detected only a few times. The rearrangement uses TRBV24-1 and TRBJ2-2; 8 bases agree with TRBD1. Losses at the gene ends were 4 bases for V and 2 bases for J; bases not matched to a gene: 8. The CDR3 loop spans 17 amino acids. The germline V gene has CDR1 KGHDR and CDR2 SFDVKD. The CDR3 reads CATSEPDGQGNTGELFF. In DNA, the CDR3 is TGTGCCACCAGTGAACCCGACGGACAGGGTAACACCGGGGAGCTGTTTTTT.

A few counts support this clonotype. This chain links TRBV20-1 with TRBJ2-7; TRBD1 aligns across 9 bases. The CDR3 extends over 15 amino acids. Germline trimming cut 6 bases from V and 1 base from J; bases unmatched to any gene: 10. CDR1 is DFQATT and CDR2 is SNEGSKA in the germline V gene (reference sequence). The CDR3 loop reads CSATTGGAGSYEQYF. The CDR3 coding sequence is TGCAGTGCAACCACAGGGGGCGCGGGGTCCTACGAGCAGTACTTC.

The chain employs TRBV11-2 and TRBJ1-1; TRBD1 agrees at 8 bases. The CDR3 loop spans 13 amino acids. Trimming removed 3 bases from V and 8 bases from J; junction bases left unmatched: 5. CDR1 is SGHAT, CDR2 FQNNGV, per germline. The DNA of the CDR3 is TGTGCCAGCAGCTTCAACGACAGGGGCGAAGCTTTCTTT. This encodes CASSFNDRGEAFF. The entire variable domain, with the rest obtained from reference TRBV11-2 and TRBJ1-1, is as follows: EAGVAQSPRYKIIEKRQSVAFWCNPISGHATLYWYQQILGQGPKLLIQFQNNGVVDDSQLPKDRFSAERLKGVDSTLKIQPAKLEDSAVYLCASSFNDRGEAFFGQGTRLTVV.

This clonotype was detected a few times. The CDR3 DNA is TGTGCCAGCAGAGGGGGACTAGCCTCTAGGAGCACAGATACGCAGTATTTT. Its translation: CASRGGLASRSTDTQYF. The chain combines TRBV27 with TRBJ2-3; 9 bases map to TRBD2. The length of the CDR3 is 17 residues. The V and J ends lost 6 bases and 0 bases, in that order; junction bases with no gene match: 10. Germline V gene data show CDR1 as MNHEY and CDR2 as SMNVEV (reference sequence).

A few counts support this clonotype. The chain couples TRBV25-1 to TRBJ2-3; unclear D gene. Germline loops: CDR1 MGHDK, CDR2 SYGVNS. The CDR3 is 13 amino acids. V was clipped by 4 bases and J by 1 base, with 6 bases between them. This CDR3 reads CASSVVGTDTQYF. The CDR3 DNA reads TGTGCCAGCAGTGTGGTGGGCACAGATACGCAGTATTTT.

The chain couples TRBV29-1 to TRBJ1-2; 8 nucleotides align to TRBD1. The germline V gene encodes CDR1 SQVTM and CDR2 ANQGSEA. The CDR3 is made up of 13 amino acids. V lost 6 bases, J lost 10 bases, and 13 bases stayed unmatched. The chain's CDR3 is CSVDRQGLGPYTF. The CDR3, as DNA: TGCAGCGTGGACCGACAGGGGTTGGGGCCCTACACCTTC.

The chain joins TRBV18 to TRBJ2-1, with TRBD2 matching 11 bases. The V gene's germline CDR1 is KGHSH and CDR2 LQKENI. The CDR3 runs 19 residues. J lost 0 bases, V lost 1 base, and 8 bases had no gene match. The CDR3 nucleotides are TGTGCCAGCTCACCACGGGCACTAGCGGGAGAAAGCTCCTACAATGAGCAGTTCTTC. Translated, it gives CASSPRALAGESSYNEQFF.

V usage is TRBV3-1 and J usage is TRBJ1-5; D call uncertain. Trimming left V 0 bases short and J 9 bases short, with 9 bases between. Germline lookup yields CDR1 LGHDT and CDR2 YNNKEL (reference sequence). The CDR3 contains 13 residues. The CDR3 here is CASSQDPYRPQHF. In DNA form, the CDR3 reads TGTGCCAGCAGCCAAGACCCATATAGGCCCCAGCATTTT. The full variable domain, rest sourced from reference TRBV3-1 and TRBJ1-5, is DTAVSQTPKYLVTQMGNDKSIKCEQNLGHDTMYWYKQDSKKFLKIMFSYNNKELIINETVPNRFSPKSPDKAHLNLHINSLELGDSAVYFCASSQDPYRPQHFGDGTRLSIL.

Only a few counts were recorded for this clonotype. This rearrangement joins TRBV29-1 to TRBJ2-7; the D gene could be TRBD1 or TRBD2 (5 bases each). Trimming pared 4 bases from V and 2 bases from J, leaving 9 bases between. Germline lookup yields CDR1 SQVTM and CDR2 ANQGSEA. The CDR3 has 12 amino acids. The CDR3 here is CSVGGKAYEQYF. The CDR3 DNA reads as TGCAGCGTTGGGGGGAAAGCCTACGAGCAGTACTTC.

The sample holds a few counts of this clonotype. CDR3: CASRTSGRNTGELFF. The CDR3 coding sequence is TGTGCCAGCAGAACTAGCGGGAGGAACACCGGGGAGCTGTTTTTT. The gene calls are TRBV7-9 and TRBJ2-2; 11 nucleotides match TRBD2. Germline V gene data show CDR1 as SEHNR and CDR2 as FQNEAQ (reference sequence). V trimming: 6 bases; J trimming: 1 base; junction bases outside the gene matches: 1. The CDR3 consists of 15 residues.

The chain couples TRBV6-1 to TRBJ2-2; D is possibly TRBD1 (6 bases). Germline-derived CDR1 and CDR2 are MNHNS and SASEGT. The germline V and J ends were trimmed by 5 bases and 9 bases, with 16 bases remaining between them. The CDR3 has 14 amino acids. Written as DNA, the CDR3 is TGTGCCAGCAGTACAGGGAACCGGGCGCGGGAGCTGTTTTTT. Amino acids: CASSTGNRARELFF.

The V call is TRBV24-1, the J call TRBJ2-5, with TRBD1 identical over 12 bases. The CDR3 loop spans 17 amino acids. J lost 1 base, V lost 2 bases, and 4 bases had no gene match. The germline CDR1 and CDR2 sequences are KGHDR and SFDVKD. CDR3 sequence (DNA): TGTGCCACCAGTGATTCCGGGACAGGGGGCTTCCAAGAGACCCAGTACTTC. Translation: CATSDSGTGGFQETQYF.

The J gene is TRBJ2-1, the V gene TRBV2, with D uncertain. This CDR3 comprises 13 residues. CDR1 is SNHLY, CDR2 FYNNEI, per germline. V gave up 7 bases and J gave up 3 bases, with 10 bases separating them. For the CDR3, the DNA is TGTGCCAGCAAGGAAAACCTCTACAATGAGCAGTTCTTC. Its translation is CASKENLYNEQFF. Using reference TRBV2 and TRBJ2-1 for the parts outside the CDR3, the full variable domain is EPEVTQTPSHQVTQMGQEVILRCVPISNHLYFYWYRQILGQKVEFLVSFYNNEISEKSEIFDDQFSVERPDGSNFTLKIRSTKLEDSAMYFCASKENLYNEQFFGPGTRLTVL.

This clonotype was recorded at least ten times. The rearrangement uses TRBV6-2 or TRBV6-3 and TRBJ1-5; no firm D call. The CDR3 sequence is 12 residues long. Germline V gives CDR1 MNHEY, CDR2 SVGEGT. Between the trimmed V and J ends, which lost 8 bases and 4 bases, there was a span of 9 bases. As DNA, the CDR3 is TGTGCCAGCCGAGACCCAAATCAGCCCCAGCATTTT. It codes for CASRDPNQPQHF.

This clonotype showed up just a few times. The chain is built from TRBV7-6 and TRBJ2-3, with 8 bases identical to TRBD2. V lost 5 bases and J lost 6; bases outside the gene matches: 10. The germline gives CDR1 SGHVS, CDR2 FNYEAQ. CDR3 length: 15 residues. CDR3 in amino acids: CASSQIPAGADTQYF. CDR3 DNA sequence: TGTGCCAGCAGCCAAATCCCAGCGGGAGCCGATACGCAGTATTTT.

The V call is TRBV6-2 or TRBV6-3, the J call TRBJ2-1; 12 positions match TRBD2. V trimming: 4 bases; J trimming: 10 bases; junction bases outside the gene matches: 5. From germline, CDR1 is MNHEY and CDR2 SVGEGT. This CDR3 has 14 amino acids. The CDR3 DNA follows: TGTGCCAGCAGTTTACTAGCGGGAGGAAAAGAGCAGTTCTTC. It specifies CASSLLAGGKEQFF.

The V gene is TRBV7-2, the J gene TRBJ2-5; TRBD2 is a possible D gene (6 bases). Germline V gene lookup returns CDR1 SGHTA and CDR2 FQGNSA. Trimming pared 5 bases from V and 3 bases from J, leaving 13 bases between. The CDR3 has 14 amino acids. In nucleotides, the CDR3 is TGTGCCAGCAGCCGCCGTGGGGGGAAAGAGACCCAGTACTTC. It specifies CASSRRGGKETQYF.

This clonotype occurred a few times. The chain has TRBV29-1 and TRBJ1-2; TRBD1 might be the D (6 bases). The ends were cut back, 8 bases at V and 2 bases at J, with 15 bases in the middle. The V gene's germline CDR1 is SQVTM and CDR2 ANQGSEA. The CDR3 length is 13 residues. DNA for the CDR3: TGCAGCATAGCCGACAGGACCAACTATGGCTACACCTTC. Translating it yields CSIADRTNYGYTF. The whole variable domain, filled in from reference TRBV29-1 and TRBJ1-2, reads SAVISQKPSRDICQRGTSLTIQCQVDSQVTMMFWYRQQPGQSLTLIATANQGSEATYESGFVIDKFPISRPNLTFSTLTVSNMSPEDSSIYLCSIADRTNYGYTFGSGTRLTVV.

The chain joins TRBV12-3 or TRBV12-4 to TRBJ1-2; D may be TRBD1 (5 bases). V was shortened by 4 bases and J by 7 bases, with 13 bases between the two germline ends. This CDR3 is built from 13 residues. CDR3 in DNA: TGTGCCAGCAGTTCGGCGGGGCTGGGTGGCTACACCTTC. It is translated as CASSSAGLGGYTF.

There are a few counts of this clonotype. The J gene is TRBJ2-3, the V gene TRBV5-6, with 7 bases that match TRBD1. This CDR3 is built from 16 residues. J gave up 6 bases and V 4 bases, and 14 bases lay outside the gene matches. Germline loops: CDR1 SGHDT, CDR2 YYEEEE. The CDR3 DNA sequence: TGTGCCAGCAGCAACGGACAGGAATCTCAAACTGATACGCAGTATTTT. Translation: CASSNGQESQTDTQYF.

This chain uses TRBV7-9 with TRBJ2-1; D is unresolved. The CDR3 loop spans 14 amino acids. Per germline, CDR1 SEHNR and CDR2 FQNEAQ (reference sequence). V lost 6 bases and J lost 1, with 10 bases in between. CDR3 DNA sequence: TGTGCCAGCAGTGCGTTGGGATCCTACAATGAGCAGTTCTTC. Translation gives CASSALGSYNEQFF.

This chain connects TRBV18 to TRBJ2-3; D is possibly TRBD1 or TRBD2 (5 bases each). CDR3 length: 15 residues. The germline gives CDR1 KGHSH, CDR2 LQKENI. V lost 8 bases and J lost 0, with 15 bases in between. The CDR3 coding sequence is TGTGCCAGCGGCACGGGGCGGCCAAGCACAGATACGCAGTATTTT. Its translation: CASGTGRPSTDTQYF.

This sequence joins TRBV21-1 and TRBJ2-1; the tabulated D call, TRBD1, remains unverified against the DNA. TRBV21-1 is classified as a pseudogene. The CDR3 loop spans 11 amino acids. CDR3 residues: CATPRGAPEFF. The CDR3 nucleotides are TGTGCCACCCCGCGGGGTGCCCCGGAGTTCTTC.

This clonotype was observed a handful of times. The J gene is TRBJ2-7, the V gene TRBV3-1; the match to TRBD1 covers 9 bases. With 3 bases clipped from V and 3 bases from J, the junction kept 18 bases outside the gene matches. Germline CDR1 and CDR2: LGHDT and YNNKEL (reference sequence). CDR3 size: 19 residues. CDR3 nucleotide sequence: TGTGCCAGCAGCCAGGTCCCGGGACAGGGTCCCGGCGCGATCTACGAGCAGTACTTC. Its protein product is CASSQVPGQGPGAIYEQYF.

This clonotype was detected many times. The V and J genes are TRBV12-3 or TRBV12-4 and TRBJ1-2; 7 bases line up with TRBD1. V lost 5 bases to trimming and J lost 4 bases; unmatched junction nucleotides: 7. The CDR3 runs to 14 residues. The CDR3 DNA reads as TGTGCCAGCAGTGGGACAGCCTTGGGCTATGGCTACACCTTC. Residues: CASSGTALGYGYTF.